This entry features one T cell receptor beta chain sequence. Repertoires were generated with immunoSEQ multiplex PCR, while TCRdb's copy carries only in-frame clones and drops some. The sample has approximately 100,000 clones, 70% to 90% seen once. This record belongs to a study of radiation and T cells in renal cell carcinoma. Described time point: baseline pretreatment blood. Noted treatment: 15 Gy SBRT to primary tumor, nephrectomy 4 weeks later. V lost 10 bases to trimming and J lost 6 bases, with 19 bases between them. The CDR3 has 13 residues. The germline CDR1 and CDR2 sequences are MNHNS and SASEGT.

This chain links TRBV6-1 with TRBJ2-7; D may be TRBD1 or TRBD2 (5 bases each). The source is a man over 45 with renal cell carcinoma. The sequencing used blood, collected from a patient whose treatment included radiotherapy and nephrectomy. CDR3 DNA: TGTGCCACCTCCTTAGTCCGGGACGCCGAGCAGTACTTC. Translation: CATSLVRDAEQYF.